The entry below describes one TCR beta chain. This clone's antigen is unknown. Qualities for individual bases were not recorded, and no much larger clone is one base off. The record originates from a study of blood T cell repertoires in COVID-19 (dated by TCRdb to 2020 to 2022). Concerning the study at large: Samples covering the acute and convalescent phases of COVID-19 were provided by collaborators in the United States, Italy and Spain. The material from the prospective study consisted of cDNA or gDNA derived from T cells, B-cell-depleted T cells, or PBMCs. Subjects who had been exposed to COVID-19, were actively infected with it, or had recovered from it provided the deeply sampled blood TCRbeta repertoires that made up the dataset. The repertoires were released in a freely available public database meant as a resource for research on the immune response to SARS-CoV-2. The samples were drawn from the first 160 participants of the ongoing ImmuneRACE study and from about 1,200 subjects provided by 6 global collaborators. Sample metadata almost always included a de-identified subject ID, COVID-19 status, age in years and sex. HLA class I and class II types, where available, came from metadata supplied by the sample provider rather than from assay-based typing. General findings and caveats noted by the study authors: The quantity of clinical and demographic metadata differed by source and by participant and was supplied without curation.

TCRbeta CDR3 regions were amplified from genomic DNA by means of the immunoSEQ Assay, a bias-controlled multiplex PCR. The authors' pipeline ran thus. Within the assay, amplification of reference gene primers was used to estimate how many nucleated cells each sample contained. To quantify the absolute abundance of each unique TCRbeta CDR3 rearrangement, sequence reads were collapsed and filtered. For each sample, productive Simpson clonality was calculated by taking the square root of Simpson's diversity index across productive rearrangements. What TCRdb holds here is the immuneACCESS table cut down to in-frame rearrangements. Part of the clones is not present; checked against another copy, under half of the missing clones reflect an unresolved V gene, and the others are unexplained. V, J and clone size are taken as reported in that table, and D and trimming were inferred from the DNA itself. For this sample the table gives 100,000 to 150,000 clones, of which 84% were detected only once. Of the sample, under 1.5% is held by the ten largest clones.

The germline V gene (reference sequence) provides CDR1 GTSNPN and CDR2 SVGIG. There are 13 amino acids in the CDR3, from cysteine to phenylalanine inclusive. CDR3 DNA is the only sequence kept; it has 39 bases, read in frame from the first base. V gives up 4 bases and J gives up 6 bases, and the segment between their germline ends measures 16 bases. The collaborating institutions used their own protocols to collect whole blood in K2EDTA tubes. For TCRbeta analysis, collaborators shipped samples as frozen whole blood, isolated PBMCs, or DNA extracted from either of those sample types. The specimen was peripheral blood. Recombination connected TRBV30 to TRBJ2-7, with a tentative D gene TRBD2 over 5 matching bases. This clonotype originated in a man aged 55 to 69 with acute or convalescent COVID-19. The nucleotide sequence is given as TGTGCCTGGACCGCGGACCGCGGGCGCGAGCAGTACTTC. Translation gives CAWTADRGREQYF.